The sequence of this TCR beta chain was determined in a study of T cell repertoires in cytomegalovirus infection. Each CDR3 protein gets one entry after TCRdb re-called the reads with MiXCR. The repertoire holds more than 400,000 distinct CDR3 sequences, less than 30% seen once, with less than 15% in the top ten. Germline V gene lookup returns CDR1 SGDLS and CDR2 YYNGEE. The CDR3 is made up of 14 amino acids. Trimming took off 0 bases at V and 11 bases at J, with 12 bases between the two ends. The receptor's source is a human donor in good health (CMV status not recorded). Some clones in this sample may be carry-over from other donors' samples. The V gene is TRBV9, the J gene TRBJ1-6, with D hard to call. Sequencing input: PBMCs. The chain's CDR3 is CASSVGGGRTPLHF. The CDR3 nucleotides read TGTGCCAGCAGCGTAGGGGGAGGGCGGACACCCCTCCACTTT.